This T cell receptor beta chain stems from a study of identical twins. One entry per CDR3 protein results from TCRdb running MiXCR on the 5' RACE reads. The table records about 470,000 distinct CDR3 sequences, approximately 24% of them present only once. The V and J ends lost 5 bases and 5 bases, in that order; junction bases with no gene match: 7. The germline CDR1 and CDR2 sequences are DFQATT and SNEGSKA (reference sequence). The CDR3 is 13 amino acids. These records were also assigned to another study, of T cells expressing NK-cell markers.

The chain has TRBV20-1 and TRBJ2-5, with TRBD2 matching over 8 bases. What was sequenced was CD4+ T cells sorted from blood. The sequence derives from a woman in her late teens or twenties in good health. In nucleotides, the CDR3 is TGCAGTGCTGGCCAGCGGGGGTGGGAGACCCAGTACTTC. This codes for CSAGQRGWETQYF.